The rows below give T cell receptor beta chains drawn from one sample of a study of cytomegalovirus exposure and HLA in healthy donors. Measured with immunoSEQ multiplex PCR; TCRdb has only the in-frame clones, and not every one. Of 150,000 to 200,000 clones listed, roughly 78% are singletons. The sample taken for sequencing was PBMCs. These receptors were taken from a woman aged 45-59 years in good health and CMV-seropositive. The CDR3 runs from the conserved cysteine through the conserved F or W. The D gene is left open where the match is weak. Clone size is stated in some rows and not others, as once, few, many or a class when expanded.

D gene | J gene | V gene | clone size | CDR3 protein | CDR3 DNA
TRBD2 | TRBJ2-2 | TRBV7-2 | . | CASSYRTSGGTGELFF | TGTGCCAGCAGTTACAGGACTAGCGGGGGGACCGGGGAGCTGTTTTTT
. | TRBJ2-7 | TRBV27 | few | CASSLIGDEQYF | TGTGCCAGCAGTTTAATAGGGGACGAGCAGTACTTC
. | TRBJ2-4 | TRBV5-1 | . | CASSGDGQINIQYF | TGCGCCAGCAGCGGAGACGGACAGATAAACATTCAGTACTTC
TRBD1 | TRBJ1-1 | TRBV28 | . | CASSRQGRTEAFF | TGTGCCAGCAGTCGACAGGGGCGCACTGAAGCTTTCTTT
. | TRBJ2-7 | TRBV4-2 | . | CASSRDKSYEQYF | TGTGCCAGCAGCCGGGACAAGTCCTACGAGCAGTACTTC
. | TRBJ2-3 | TRBV19 | . | CASSIGQPPRTTDTQYF | TGTGCCAGTAGTATCGGACAGCCCCCTCGCACGACAGATACGCAGTATTTT
. | TRBJ1-1 | TRBV15 | . | CATSRVRGSTEAFF | TGTGCCACCAGCAGGGTGAGGGGGTCCACTGAAGCTTTCTTT
TRBD2 | TRBJ2-5 | TRBV12-5 | . | CASGLGTRGFQETQYF | TGTGCTAGTGGTTTGGGGACTAGAGGTTTTCAAGAGACCCAGTACTTC
TRBD1 | TRBJ1-2 | TRBV7-2 | . | CASSLTGTGGVYGYTF | TGTGCCAGCAGCTTGACCGGGACAGGGGGCGTCTATGGCTACACCTTC
. | TRBJ2-7 | TRBV12-5 | . | CASGLGTRGRGDEQYF | TGTGCTAGTGGTTTGGGGACACGTGGCAGGGGGGACGAGCAGTACTTC
TRBD1 | TRBJ1-1 | TRBV18 | . | CASSLYQRQGNTEAFF | TGTGCCAGCTCACTATACCAGCGACAGGGGAACACTGAAGCTTTCTTT
. | TRBJ1-2 | TRBV19 | . | CASSMGGRYGYTF | TGTGCCAGTAGTATGGGAGGGCGCTATGGCTACACCTTC
TRBD1 | TRBJ1-6 | TRBV19 | . | CASRTGTGSPLHF | TGTGCCAGTAGAACCGGGACAGGGTCACCCCTCCACTTT
. | TRBJ1-2 | TRBV19 | few | CASSISPDSAYGYTF | TGTGCCAGTAGTATATCACCGGACAGCGCCTATGGCTACACCTTC
. | TRBJ2-2 | TRBV7-3 | . | CASSRSNTGELFF | TGTGCCAGCAGTCGTAGTAACACCGGGGAGCTGTTTTTT
. | TRBJ1-5 | TRBV30 | few | CAWRPGLGPNQPQHF | TGTGCCTGGAGGCCTGGACTTGGGCCCAATCAGCCCCAGCATTTT
TRBD2 | TRBJ2-7 | TRBV5-4 | . | CASSLELAGSYEQYF | TGTGCCAGCAGCTTGGAACTAGCGGGCTCCTACGAGCAGTACTTC
TRBD2 | TRBJ2-3 | TRBV4-2 | . | CASSQGGRGGAADTQYF | TGTGCCAGCAGCCAGGGGGGTCGGGGGGGGGCGGCAGATACGCAGTATTTT
TRBD2 | TRBJ2-4 | TRBV2 | . | CASSGGAGAKNIQYF | TGTGCCAGCAGTGGGGGAGCGGGGGCCAAAAACATTCAGTACTTC
. | TRBJ1-1 | TRBV2 | few | CASSDRGNTEAFF | TGTGCCAGCAGTGACAGGGGGAACACTGAAGCTTTCTTT
TRBD1 | TRBJ1-6 | TRBV14 | . | CASSHRGNNSPLHF | TGTGCCAGCAGCCACAGGGGGAATAATTCACCCCTCCACTTT
TRBD1 | TRBJ1-2 | TRBV7-9 | . | CASTLIYPDRAPYGYTF | TGTGCCAGCACCTTAATTTACCCTGACAGGGCTCCCTATGGCTACACCTTC
. | TRBJ1-2 | TRBV30 | . | CAWSVRRGLYGYTF | TGTGCCTGGAGTGTAAGGAGGGGTCTTTATGGCTACACCTTC
. | TRBJ2-5 | TRBV6-1 | . | CASSPTGSTETQYF | TGTGCCAGCAGCCCAACAGGGAGCACGGAGACCCAGTACTTC
TRBD1 | TRBJ1-2 | TRBV4-1 | . | CASSQGQGEGYTF | TGCGCCAGCAGTCAGGGACAGGGTGAAGGCTACACCTTC
. | TRBJ2-5 | TRBV7-3 | . | CASSLGSVGQETQYF | TGTGCCAGCAGCTTAGGTAGCGTAGGCCAAGAGACCCAGTACTTC
. | TRBJ1-2 | TRBV6-1 | . | CASSEASLYGYTF | TGTGCCAGCAGTGAAGCTAGCCTCTATGGCTACACCTTC
TRBD1 | TRBJ1-2 | TRBV11-2 | . | CASHSPGQGYGYTF | TGTGCCAGCCACAGCCCCGGACAGGGCTATGGCTACACCTTC